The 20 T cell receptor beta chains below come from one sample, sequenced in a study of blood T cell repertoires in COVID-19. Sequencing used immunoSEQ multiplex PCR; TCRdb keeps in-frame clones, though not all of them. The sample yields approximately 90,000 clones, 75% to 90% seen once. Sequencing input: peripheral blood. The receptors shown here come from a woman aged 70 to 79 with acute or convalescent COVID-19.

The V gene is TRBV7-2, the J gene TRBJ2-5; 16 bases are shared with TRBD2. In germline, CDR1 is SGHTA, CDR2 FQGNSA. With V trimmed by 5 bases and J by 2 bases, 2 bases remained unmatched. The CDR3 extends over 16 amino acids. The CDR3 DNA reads TGTGCCAGCAGCCAGGGACTAGCGGGGGGGCAAGAGACCCAGTACTTC. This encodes CASSQGLAGGQETQYF.

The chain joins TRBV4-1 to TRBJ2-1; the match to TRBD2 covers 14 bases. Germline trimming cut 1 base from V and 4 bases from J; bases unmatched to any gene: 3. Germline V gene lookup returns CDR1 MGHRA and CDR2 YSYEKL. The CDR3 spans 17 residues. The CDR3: CASSQGLAGGEYNEQFF. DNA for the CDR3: TGCGCCAGCAGCCAAGGACTAGCGGGAGGGGAGTACAATGAGCAGTTCTTC.

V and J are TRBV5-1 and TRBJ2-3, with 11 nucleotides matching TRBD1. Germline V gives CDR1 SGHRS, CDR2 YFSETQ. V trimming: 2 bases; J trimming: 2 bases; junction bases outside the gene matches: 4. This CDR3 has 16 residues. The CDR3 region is CASSFGTGGFTDTQYF. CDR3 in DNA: TGCGCCAGCAGCTTTGGGACAGGGGGTTTCACAGATACGCAGTATTTT.

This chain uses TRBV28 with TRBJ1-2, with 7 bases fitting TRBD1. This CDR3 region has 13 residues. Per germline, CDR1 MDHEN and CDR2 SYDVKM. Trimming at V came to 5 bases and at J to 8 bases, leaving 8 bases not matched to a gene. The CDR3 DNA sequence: TGTGCCAGCAGTCCTCGACAGGGTAGAGGCTACACCTTC. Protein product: CASSPRQGRGYTF.

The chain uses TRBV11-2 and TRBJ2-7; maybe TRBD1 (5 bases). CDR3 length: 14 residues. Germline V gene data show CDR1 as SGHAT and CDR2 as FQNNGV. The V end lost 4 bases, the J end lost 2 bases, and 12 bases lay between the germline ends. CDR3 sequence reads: CASSSTVATYEQYV. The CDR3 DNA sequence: TGTGCCAGCAGCTCGACAGTAGCCACCTACGAGCAGTACGTC.

In nucleotides, the CDR3 is TGTGCCAGCGCGAGGGCCGCGATTACTAATGAAAAACTGTTTTTT. Translated: CASARAAITNEKLFF. V and J are TRBV4-2 and TRBJ1-4; D is unclear. Looked up from germline, CDR1 is LGHNA and CDR2 is YNFKEQ. CDR3 length: 15 amino acids. Trimming took 8 bases from V and 2 from J, leaving 15 bases between them.

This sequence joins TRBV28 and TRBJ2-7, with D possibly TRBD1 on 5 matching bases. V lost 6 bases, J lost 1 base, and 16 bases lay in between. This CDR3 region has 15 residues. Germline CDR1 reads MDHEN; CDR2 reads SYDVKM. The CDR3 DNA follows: TGTGCCAGCAGGCCGGAAAAGGGGTATTCCTACGAGCAGTACGTC. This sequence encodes CASRPEKGYSYEQYV.

CDR3 DNA sequence: TGTGCCAGTACTACGACAGGGTGGGCTTTCTTT. It translates to CASTTTGWAFF. V usage is TRBV19 and J usage is TRBJ1-1; TRBD1 aligns across 7 bases. V lost 7 bases and J lost 11; bases outside the gene matches: 7. Germline CDR1 and CDR2: LNHDA and SQIVND (reference sequence). The CDR3 has 11 residues. The full variable domain, completed using reference TRBV19 and TRBJ1-1, is DGGITQSPKYLFRKEGQNVTLSCEQNLNHDAMYWYRQDPGQGLRLIYYSQIVNDFQKGDIAEGYSVSREKKESFPLTVTSAQKNPTAFYLCASTTTGWAFFGQGTRLTVV.

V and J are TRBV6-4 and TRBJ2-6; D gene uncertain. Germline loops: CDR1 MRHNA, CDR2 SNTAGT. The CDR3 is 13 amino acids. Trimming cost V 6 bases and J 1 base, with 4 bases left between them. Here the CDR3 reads CASRSSGANVLTF. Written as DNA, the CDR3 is TGTGCCAGCAGATCTTCTGGGGCCAACGTCCTGACTTTC.

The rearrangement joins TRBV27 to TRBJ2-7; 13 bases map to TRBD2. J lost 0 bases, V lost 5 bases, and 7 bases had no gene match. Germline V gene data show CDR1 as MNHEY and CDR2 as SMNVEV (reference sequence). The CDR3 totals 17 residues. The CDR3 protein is CASSPTSGGFSSYEQYV. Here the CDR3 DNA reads TGTGCCAGCAGTCCGACTAGCGGGGGGTTCAGCTCCTACGAGCAGTACGTC.

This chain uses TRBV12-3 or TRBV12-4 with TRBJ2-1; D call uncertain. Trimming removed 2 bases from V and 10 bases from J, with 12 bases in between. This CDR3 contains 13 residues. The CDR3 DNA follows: TGTGCCAGCAGTTTACCCCCCCAGAGGGAGCAGTTCTTC. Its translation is CASSLPPQREQFF.

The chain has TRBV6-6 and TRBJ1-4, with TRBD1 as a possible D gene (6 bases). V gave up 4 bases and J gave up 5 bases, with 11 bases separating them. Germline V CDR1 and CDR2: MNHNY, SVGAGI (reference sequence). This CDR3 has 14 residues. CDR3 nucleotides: TGTGCCAGCAGTTGGACAGACGCGAATGAAAAACTGTTTTTT. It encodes CASSWTDANEKLFF.

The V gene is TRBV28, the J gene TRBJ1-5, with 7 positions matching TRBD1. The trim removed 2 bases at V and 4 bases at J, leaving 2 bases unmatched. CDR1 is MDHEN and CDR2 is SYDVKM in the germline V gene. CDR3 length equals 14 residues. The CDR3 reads CASSLVQGNQPQHF. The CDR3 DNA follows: TGTGCCAGCAGTTTAGTACAGGGGAATCAGCCCCAGCATTTT.

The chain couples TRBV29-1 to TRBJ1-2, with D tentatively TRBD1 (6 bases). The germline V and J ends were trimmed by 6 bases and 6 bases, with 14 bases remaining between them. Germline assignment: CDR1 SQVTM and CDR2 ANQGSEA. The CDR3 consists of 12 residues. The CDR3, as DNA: TGCAGCGTCCGCGGACAGAACCATGGCTACACCTTC. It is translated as CSVRGQNHGYTF.

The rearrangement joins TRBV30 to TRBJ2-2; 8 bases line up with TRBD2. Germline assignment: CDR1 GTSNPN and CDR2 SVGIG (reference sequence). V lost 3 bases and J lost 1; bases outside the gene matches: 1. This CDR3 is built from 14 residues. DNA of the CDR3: TGTGCCTGGAGGCTAGCGGGGAACACCGGGGAGCTGTTTTTT. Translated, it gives CAWRLAGNTGELFF.

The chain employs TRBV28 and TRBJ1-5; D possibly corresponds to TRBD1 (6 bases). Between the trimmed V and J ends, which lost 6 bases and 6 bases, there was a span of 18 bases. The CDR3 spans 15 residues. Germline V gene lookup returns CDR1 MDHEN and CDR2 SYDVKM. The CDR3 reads CASSQQKQGSQPQHF. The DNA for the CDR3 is TGTGCCAGCAGCCAACAAAAACAGGGAAGTCAGCCCCAGCATTTT.

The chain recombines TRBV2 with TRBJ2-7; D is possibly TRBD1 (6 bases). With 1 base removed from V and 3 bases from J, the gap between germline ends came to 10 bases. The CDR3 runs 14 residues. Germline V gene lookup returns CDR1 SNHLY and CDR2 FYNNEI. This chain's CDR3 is CASSEDRVSYEQYF. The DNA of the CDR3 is TGTGCCAGCAGTGAAGACAGGGTCAGCTACGAGCAGTACTTC.

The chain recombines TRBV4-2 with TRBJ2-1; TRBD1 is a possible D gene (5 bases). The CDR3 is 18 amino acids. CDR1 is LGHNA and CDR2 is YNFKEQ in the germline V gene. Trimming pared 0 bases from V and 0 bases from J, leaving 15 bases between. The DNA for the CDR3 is TGTGCCAGCAGCCAAGATGTACAGGCTCCACGCTCCTACAATGAGCAGTTCTTC. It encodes CASSQDVQAPRSYNEQFF.

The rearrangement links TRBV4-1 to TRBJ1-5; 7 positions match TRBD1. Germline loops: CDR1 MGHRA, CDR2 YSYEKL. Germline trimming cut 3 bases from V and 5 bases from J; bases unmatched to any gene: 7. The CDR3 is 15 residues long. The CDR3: CASSQVGQRDQPQHF. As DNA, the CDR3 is TGCGCCAGCAGCCAGGTGGGACAGAGAGATCAGCCCCAGCATTTT.

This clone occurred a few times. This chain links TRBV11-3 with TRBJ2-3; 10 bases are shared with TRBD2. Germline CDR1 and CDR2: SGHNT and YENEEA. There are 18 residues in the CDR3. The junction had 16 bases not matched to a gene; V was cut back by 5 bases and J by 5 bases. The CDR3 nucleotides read TGTGCCAGCAGCCGGGGTGCTAGCGGGAGCGCGATAGTAGATACGCAGTATTTT. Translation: CASSRGASGSAIVDTQYF.